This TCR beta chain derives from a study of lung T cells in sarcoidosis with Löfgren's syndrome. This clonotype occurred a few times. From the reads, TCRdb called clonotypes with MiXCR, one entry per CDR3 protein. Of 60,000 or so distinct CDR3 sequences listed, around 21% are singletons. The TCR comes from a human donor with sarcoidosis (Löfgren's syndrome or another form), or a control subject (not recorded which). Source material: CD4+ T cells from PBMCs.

The CDR3 spells CASSQGARRLGTDTQYF. DNA for the CDR3: TGCGCCAGCAGCCAAGGGGCCAGGAGACTGGGCACAGATACGCAGTATTTT. V and J are TRBV4-3 and TRBJ2-3; D is undetermined. Trimming took 1 base from V and 1 from J, leaving 15 bases between them. This CDR3 spans 17 amino acids. Per the germline V gene, CDR1 is LGHNA and CDR2 is YSLEER.